These 24 T cell receptor beta chains were sequenced from one sample in a study of T cell responses to AZD1222 COVID-19 vaccine. Generated by immunoSEQ multiplex PCR, the TCRdb table keeps only in-frame clones and is missing some. Of roughly 200,000 clones listed, just over 90% are singletons. The material sequenced was peripheral blood, taken on day 0 of MenACWY control vaccination. The receptors here all came from an adult in good health.

The DNA for the CDR3 is TGTGCCAGCAGCTTGTTGGGGACTAATGAAAAACTGTTTTTT. As protein: CASSLLGTNEKLFF. The chain uses TRBV5-5 and TRBJ1-4; no firm D call. V was cut by 1 base and J by 2 bases, with 6 bases left in between. The CDR3 contains 14 residues. Per germline, CDR1 SGHKS and CDR2 YYEKEE (reference sequence).

J is TRBJ2-7 and V is TRBV2; D is perhaps TRBD1 or TRBD2 (5 bases each). Germline V lookup: CDR1 SNHLY, CDR2 FYNNEI. Trimming pared 9 bases from V and 0 bases from J, leaving 15 bases between. The length of the CDR3 is 14 residues. CDR3 in DNA: TGTGCCAGTTGGGACCGGCAATCCTCCTACGAGCAGTACTTC. Encoded protein: CASWDRQSSYEQYF.

The rearrangement joins TRBV6-1 to TRBJ1-6; D ambiguous. The V gene's germline CDR1 is MNHNS and CDR2 SASEGT. V was shortened by 2 bases and J by 4 bases, with 12 bases between the two germline ends. CDR3 length equals 16 residues. CDR3 residues: CASSEPAASYNSPLHF. CDR3 nucleotide sequence: TGTGCCAGCAGTGAACCGGCAGCCTCTTATAATTCACCCCTCCACTTT.

The chain links TRBV3-1 (or the pseudogene TRBV3-2) to TRBJ1-1; perhaps TRBD1 as D (6 bases). The germline V and J ends were trimmed by 1 base and 2 bases, with 14 bases remaining between them. This CDR3 has 16 amino acids. The V gene's germline CDR1 is LGHDT and CDR2 YNNKEL (reference sequence). The CDR3 here is CASSQAPGQRNTEAFF. The CDR3, as DNA: TGTGCCAGCAGCCAAGCCCCGGGACAAAGAAACACTGAAGCTTTCTTT.

The gene calls are TRBV19 and TRBJ2-1; 7 bases match TRBD1. The V gene's germline CDR1 is LNHDA and CDR2 SQIVND (reference sequence). J was trimmed by 15 bases and V by 1 base; bases with no gene match: 12. The CDR3 runs 14 residues. For the CDR3, the DNA is TGTGCCAGTAGTATAGGAGGGGACCGGGACAGCTGGTTCTTC. It is translated as CASSIGGDRDSWFF. Full variable domain (remainder filled in from reference TRBV19 and TRBJ2-1): DGGITQSPKYLFRKEGQNVTLSCEQNLNHDAMYWYRQDPGQGLRLIYYSQIVNDFQKGDIAEGYSVSREKKESFPLTVTSAQKNPTAFYLCASSIGGDRDSWFFGPGTRLTVL.

The CDR3 DNA follows: TGTGCCTGGACCCAGGGACTAGCCGTCAATGAGCAGTTCTTC. Its protein is CAWTQGLAVNEQFF. V usage is TRBV30 and J usage is TRBJ2-1, with 9 nucleotides matching TRBD2. J gave up 6 bases and V 4 bases, and 7 bases lay outside the gene matches. This CDR3 contains 14 residues. The germline gives CDR1 GTSNPN, CDR2 SVGIG (reference sequence).

The rearrangement links TRBV7-9 to TRBJ2-7; D gene ambiguous. The germline V gene has CDR1 SEHNR and CDR2 FQNEAQ (reference sequence). Trimming stripped 1 base from V and 0 bases from J, with 7 bases between. The CDR3 spans 14 residues. The CDR3: CASSLGRSSYEQYF. The CDR3 bases are TGTGCCAGCAGCTTAGGCAGGAGCTCCTACGAGCAGTACTTC.

The V gene is TRBV7-9, the J gene TRBJ1-6; D not resolved. Per germline, CDR1 SEHNR and CDR2 FQNEAQ (reference sequence). This CDR3 contains 16 residues. V was clipped by 6 bases and J by 5 bases, with 17 bases between them. The CDR3 coding sequence is TGTGCCAGCAGAGCTTTATCCCGCGGAAATAATTCACCCCTCCACTTT. It specifies CASRALSRGNNSPLHF.

This clone was counted a few times. The chain carries TRBV30 and TRBJ1-1; D gene uncertain. The CDR3 spans 11 residues. Germline-derived CDR1 and CDR2 are GTSNPN and SVGIG (reference sequence). The DNA of the CDR3 is TGTGCTTTGGAGGGTCTATTCCAAGCTTTCTTT. This gives the protein CALEGLFQAFF.

This clone was detected only once. The gene calls are TRBV27 and TRBJ2-6, with unresolved D. V was shortened by 7 bases and J by 2 bases, with 15 bases between the two germline ends. This CDR3 comprises 16 residues. The V gene's germline CDR1 is MNHEY and CDR2 SMNVEV (reference sequence). The CDR3 spells CASIGKGGAGANVLTF. The CDR3 bases are TGTGCCAGCATAGGTAAGGGTGGGGCTGGGGCCAACGTCCTGACTTTC.

The chain combines TRBV23-1 with TRBJ1-4; TRBD1 aligns across 8 bases. TRBV23-1 is an open reading frame whose function is uncertain. There are 11 residues in the CDR3. Trimming cost V 8 bases and J 10 bases; bases outside gene matches: 3. Here the CDR3 DNA reads TGCGCCAGCTTACAGGGGGGAAAACTGTTTTTT. Protein: CASLQGGKLFF.

The chain links TRBV12-3 or TRBV12-4 to TRBJ2-7, with 7 bases aligning to TRBD1. The CDR3 extends over 11 amino acids. V was clipped by 5 bases and J by 9 bases; unmatched bases: 4. The CDR3 loop reads CASSNRGTQYF. As DNA, the CDR3 is TGTGCCAGCAGTAACAGGGGAACGCAGTACTTC.

The V and J genes are TRBV29-1 and TRBJ2-7; TRBD2 might be the D (5 bases). Trimming pared 5 bases from V and 3 bases from J, leaving 14 bases between. CDR1 and CDR2 from the germline V gene are SQVTM and ANQGSEA. The length of the CDR3 is 13 residues. CDR3 residues: CSVFLGGLYEQYF. The CDR3 bases are TGCAGCGTTTTTCTAGGCGGACTCTACGAGCAGTACTTC.

The chain links TRBV19 to TRBJ1-5; D ambiguous. The V end was cut by 6 bases, the J end by 1 base, with 13 bases between. This CDR3 has 15 residues. CDR1 is LNHDA, CDR2 SQIVND, per germline (reference sequence). CDR3 coding DNA: TGTGCCAGTAGCGATACGAGACGGAGCAATCAGCCCCAGCATTTT. As protein: CASSDTRRSNQPQHF.

This chain links TRBV20-1 with TRBJ2-1; 7 bases fit TRBD1. The trim removed 6 bases at V and 15 bases at J, leaving 11 bases unmatched. There are 11 residues in the CDR3. CDR1 and CDR2 (germline): DFQATT, SNEGSKA (reference sequence). The CDR3 loop is CSAEKTGRPFF. CDR3 nucleotide sequence: TGCAGTGCGGAGAAGACAGGGCGGCCGTTCTTC.

CDR3 DNA: TGTGCCAGCAGCTTGTCCCCCGGGCCGAACACTGAAGCTTTCTTT. Its protein product is CASSLSPGPNTEAFF. The rearrangement links TRBV5-6 to TRBJ1-1; the D is unclear. Germline V CDR1 and CDR2: SGHDT, YYEEEE. V was shortened by 1 base and J by 1 base, with 11 bases between the two germline ends. CDR3 size: 15 residues. Complete variable domain (other parts from reference TRBV5-6 and TRBJ1-1): DAGVTQSPTHLIKTRGQQVTLRCSPKSGHDTVSWYQQALGQGPQFIFQYYEEEERQRGNFPDRFSGHQFPNYSSELNVNALLLGDSALYLCASSLSPGPNTEAFFGQGTRLTVV.

The chain recombines TRBV6-1 with TRBJ2-7; no firm D call. Trimming took off 3 bases at V and 1 base at J, with 7 bases between the two ends. The CDR3 has 13 residues. Germline V gives CDR1 MNHNS, CDR2 SASEGT. CDR3 nucleotide sequence: TGTGCCAGCAGTGATTCGGTTTCCTACGAGCAGTACTTC. Translating gives CASSDSVSYEQYF.

This chain uses TRBV3-1 (or the pseudogene TRBV3-2) with TRBJ1-1, with D perhaps TRBD1 (6 bases). This CDR3 has 15 residues. Trimming pared 5 bases from V and 0 bases from J, leaving 13 bases between. Germline CDR1 LGHDT, CDR2 YNNKEL (reference sequence). CDR3 protein: CASSSRDTMNTEAFF. The CDR3 coding sequence is TGTGCCAGCAGCAGCCGGGACACAATGAACACTGAAGCTTTCTTT.

The V gene is TRBV6-5, the J gene TRBJ2-2; 7 bases match TRBD1. The CDR3 totals 13 residues. CDR1 and CDR2 from the germline V gene are MNHEY and SVGAGI. With 6 bases clipped from V and 5 bases from J, the junction kept 3 bases outside the gene matches. The CDR3 is CASSLTGTGELFF. The CDR3 region has the DNA TGTGCCAGCAGCCTGACAGGGACCGGGGAGCTGTTTTTT.

A few counts support this clone. The V call is TRBV4-2, the J call TRBJ1-4; TRBD1 aligns across 12 bases. Per germline, CDR1 LGHNA and CDR2 YNFKEQ. The V gene end was trimmed by 1 base and the J gene end by 5 bases; junction bases not matched to a gene: 5. The CDR3 has 17 residues. This CDR3 is CASSQATGQGANEKLFF. The CDR3 region has the DNA TGTGCCAGCAGCCAAGCAACGGGACAGGGGGCAAATGAAAAACTGTTTTTT.

This clone was seen only a few times. The V gene is TRBV7-2, the J gene TRBJ1-3; D unclear. V lost 1 base to trimming and J lost 0 bases, with 10 bases between them. This CDR3 comprises 16 residues. Per the germline V gene, CDR1 is SGHTA and CDR2 is FQGNSA. DNA for the CDR3: TGTGCCAGCAGCTTAGACCCGGCTAGCTCTGGAAACACCATATATTTT. This translates into CASSLDPASSGNTIYF.

The chain combines TRBV30 with TRBJ2-4; D not certain. Trimming cost V 2 bases and J 1 base, with 18 bases left between them. The CDR3 loop spans 17 amino acids. Germline CDR1 reads GTSNPN; CDR2 reads SVGIG (reference sequence). The CDR3 sequence is CAWSIMTLWGAKNIQYF. The CDR3 nucleotides are TGTGCCTGGAGTATAATGACCCTTTGGGGTGCCAAAAACATTCAGTACTTC.

This chain joins TRBV7-9 and TRBJ2-3; no reliable D call. Germline lookup yields CDR1 SEHNR and CDR2 FQNEAQ (reference sequence). Trimming took off 6 bases at V and 4 bases at J, with 8 bases between the two ends. The CDR3 is 12 residues long. The DNA for the CDR3 is TGTGCCAGCAGGCCTGGTTCAGATACGCAGTATTTT. Translating gives CASRPGSDTQYF.

The gene calls are TRBV28 and TRBJ1-4; D is unclear. The V end lost 7 bases, the J end lost 2 bases, and 26 bases lay between the germline ends. This CDR3 has 19 amino acids. Per the germline V gene, CDR1 is MDHEN and CDR2 is SYDVKM. The CDR3 sequence is CASNLMQSQAGFTNEKLFF. The CDR3 DNA is TGTGCCAGCAACCTTATGCAGAGTCAGGCAGGTTTTACTAATGAAAAACTGTTTTTT. Looking up the rest from reference TRBV28 and TRBJ1-4 gives the full variable domain: DVKVTQSSRYLVKRTGEKVFLECVQDMDHENMFWYRQDPGLGLRLIYFSYDVKMKEKGDIPEGYSVSREKKERFSLILESASTNQTSMYLCASNLMQSQAGFTNEKLFFGSGTQLSVL.